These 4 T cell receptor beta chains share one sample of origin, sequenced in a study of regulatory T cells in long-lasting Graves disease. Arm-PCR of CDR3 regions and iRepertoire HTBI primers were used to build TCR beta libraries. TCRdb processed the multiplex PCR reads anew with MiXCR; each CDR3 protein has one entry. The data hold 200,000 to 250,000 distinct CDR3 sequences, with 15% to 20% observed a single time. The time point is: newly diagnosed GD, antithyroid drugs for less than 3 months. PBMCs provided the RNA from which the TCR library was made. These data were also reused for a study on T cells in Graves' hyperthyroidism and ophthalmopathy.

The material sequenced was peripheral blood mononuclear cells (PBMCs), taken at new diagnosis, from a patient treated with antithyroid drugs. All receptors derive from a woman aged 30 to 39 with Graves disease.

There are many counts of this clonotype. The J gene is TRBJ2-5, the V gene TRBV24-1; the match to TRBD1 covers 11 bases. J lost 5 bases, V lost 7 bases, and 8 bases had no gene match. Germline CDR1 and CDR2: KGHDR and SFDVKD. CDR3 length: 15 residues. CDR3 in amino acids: CATSGTGGFKETQYF. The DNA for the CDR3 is TGTGCCACCAGCGGGACAGGGGGATTCAAGGAGACCCAGTACTTC.

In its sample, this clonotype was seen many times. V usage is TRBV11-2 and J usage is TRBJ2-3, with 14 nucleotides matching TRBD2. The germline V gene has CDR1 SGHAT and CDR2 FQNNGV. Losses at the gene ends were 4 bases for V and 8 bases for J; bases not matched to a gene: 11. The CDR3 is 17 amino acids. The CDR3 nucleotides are TGTGCCAGCAGCTCCGAGACTAGCGGGAGGGCTTCTGGTACGCAGTATTTT. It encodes CASSSETSGRASGTQYF.

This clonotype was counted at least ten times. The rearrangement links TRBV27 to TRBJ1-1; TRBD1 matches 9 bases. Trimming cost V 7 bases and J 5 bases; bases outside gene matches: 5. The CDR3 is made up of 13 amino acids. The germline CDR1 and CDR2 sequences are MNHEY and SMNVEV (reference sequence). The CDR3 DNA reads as TGTGCCAGCACGGACAGGGGAGGTACTGAAGCTTTCTTT. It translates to CASTDRGGTEAFF.

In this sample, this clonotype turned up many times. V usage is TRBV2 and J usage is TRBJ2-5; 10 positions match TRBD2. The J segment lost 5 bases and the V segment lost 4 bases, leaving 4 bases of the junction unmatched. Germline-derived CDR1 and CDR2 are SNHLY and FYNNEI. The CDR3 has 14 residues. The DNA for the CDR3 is TGTGCCAGCAGTGTGAGCGGGGGGGCGGAGACCCAGTACTTC. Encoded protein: CASSVSGGAETQYF. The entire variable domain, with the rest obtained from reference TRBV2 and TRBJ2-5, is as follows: EPEVTQTPSHQVTQMGQEVILRCVPISNHLYFYWYRQILGQKVEFLVSFYNNEISEKSEIFDDQFSVERPDGSNFTLKIRSTKLEDSAMYFCASSVSGGAETQYFGPGTRLLVL.